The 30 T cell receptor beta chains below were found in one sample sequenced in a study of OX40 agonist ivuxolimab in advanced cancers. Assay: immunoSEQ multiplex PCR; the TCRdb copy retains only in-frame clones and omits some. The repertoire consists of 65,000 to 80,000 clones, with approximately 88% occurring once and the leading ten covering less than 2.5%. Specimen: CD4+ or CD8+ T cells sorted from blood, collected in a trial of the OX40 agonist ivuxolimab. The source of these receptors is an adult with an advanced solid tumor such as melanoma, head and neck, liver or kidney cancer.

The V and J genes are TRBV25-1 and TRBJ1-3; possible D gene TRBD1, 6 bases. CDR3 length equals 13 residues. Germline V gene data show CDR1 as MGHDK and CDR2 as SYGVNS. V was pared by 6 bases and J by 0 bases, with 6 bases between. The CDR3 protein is CASRDSSGNTIYF. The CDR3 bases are TGTGCCAGCAGGGACAGCTCTGGAAACACCATATATTTT.

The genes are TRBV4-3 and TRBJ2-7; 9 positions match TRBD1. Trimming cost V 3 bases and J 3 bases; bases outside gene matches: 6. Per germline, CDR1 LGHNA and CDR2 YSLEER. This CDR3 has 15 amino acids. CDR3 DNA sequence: TGCGCCAGCAGCCAGGGACAGGGCATGGGCTACGAGCAGTACTTC. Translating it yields CASSQGQGMGYEQYF.

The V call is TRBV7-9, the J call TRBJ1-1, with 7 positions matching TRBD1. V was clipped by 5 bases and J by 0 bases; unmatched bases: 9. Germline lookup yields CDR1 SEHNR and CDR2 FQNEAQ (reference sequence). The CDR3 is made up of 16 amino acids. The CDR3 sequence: CASSVTPGQVNTEAFF. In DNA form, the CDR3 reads TGTGCCAGCAGCGTGACCCCCGGACAGGTGAACACTGAAGCTTTCTTT.

CDR3 in DNA: TGTGCCAGCAAGCTACAGGGTTCCCCCTCCTACGAGCAGTACTTC. Translation gives CASKLQGSPSYEQYF. The rearrangement uses TRBV6-1 and TRBJ2-7; the D gene is possibly TRBD1 (6 bases). This CDR3 is built from 15 residues. Germline V lookup: CDR1 MNHNS, CDR2 SASEGT. The V gene lost 7 bases and the J gene lost 0 bases, with 16 bases spanning the gap.

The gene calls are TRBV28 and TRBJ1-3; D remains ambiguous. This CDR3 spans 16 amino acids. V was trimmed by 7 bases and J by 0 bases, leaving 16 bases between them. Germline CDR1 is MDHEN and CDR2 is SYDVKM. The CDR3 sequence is CASNKKEGLSGNTIYF. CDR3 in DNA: TGTGCCAGCAATAAAAAGGAGGGCCTCTCTGGAAACACCATATATTTT.

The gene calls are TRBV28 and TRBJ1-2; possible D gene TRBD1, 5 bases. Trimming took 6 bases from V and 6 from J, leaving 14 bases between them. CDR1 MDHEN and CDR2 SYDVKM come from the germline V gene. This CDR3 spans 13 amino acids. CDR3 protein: CASSWGFRDGYTF. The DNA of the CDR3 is TGTGCCAGCAGCTGGGGGTTCAGGGATGGCTACACCTTC.

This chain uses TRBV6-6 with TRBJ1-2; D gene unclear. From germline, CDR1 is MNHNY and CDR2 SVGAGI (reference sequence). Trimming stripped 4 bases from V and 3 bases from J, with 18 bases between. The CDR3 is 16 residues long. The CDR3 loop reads CASSLKAGRGDYGYTF. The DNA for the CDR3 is TGTGCCAGCAGTTTAAAGGCTGGGCGAGGAGACTATGGCTACACCTTC.

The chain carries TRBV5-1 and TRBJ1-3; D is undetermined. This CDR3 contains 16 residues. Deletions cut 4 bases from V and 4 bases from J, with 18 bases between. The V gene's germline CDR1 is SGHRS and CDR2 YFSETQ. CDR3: CASSRVGGSGGNTIYF. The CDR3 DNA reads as TGCGCCAGCAGCCGGGTGGGAGGCAGCGGAGGAAACACCATATATTTT.

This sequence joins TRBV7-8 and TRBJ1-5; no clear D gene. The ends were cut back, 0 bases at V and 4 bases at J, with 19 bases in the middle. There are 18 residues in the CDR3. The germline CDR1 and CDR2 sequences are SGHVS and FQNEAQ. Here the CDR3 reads CASSLASGRRQTNQPQHF. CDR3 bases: TGTGCCAGCAGCTTAGCTTCCGGACGGAGACAAACAAATCAGCCCCAGCATTTT.

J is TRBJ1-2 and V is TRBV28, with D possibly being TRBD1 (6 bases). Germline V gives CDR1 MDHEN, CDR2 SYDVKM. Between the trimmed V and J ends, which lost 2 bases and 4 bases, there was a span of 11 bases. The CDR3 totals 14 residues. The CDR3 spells CASSLGGTLYGYTF. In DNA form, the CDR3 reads TGTGCCAGCAGTTTAGGGGGCACACTCTATGGCTACACCTTC.

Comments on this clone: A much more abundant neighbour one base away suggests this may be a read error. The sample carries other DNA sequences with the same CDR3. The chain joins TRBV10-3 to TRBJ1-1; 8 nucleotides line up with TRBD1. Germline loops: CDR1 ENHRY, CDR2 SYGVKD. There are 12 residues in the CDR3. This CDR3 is CATGQGNTEAFF. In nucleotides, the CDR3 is TGTGCCACTGGACAGGGAAACACTGAAGCGTTCTTT.

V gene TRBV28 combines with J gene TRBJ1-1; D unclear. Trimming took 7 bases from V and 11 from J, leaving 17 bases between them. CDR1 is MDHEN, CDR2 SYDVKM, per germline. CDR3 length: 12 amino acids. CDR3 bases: TGTGCCAGCACCGCGAGCGGAGGTCGGGCTTTCTTT. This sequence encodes CASTASGGRAFF.

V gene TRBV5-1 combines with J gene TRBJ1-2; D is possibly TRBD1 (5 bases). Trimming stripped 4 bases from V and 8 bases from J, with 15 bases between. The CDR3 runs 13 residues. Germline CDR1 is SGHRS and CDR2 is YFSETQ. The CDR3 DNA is TGCGCCAGCAGCCCTCACAGGTCGGAAGGCTACACCTTC. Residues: CASSPHRSEGYTF.

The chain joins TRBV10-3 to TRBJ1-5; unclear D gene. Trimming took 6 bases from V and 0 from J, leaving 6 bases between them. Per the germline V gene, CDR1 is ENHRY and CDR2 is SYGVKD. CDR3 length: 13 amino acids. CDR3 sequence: CAIRSDSNQPQHF. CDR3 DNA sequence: TGTGCCATCAGGTCTGATAGCAATCAGCCCCAGCATTTT.

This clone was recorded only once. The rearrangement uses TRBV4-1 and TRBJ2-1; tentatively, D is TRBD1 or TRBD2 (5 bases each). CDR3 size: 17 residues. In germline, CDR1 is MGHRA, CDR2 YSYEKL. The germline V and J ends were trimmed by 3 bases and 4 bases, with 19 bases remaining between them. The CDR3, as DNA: TGCGCCAGCAGCCATGTACCGGGACGGGTTATTTACAATGAGCAGTTCTTC. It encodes CASSHVPGRVIYNEQFF.

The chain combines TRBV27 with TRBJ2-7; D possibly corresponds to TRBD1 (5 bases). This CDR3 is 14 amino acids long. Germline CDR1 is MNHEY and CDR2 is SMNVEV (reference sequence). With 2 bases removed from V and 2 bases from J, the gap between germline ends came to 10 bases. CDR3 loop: CASSLKVRAYEQYF. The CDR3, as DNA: TGTGCCAGCAGTTTAAAGGTCAGGGCCTACGAGCAGTACTTC.

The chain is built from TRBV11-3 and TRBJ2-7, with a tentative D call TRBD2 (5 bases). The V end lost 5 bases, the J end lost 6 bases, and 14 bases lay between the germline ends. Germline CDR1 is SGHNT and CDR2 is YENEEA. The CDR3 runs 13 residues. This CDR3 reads CASSPAGVSEQYF. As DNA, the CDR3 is TGTGCCAGCAGCCCGGCCGGGGTCTCCGAGCAGTACTTC.

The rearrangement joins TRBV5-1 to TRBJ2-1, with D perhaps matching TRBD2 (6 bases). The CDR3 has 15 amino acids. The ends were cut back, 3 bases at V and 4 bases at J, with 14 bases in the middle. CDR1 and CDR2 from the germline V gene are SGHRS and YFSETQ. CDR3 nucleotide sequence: TGCGCCAGCAGCTATGGGACTGTCTCTTACAATGAGCAGTTCTTC. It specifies CASSYGTVSYNEQFF.

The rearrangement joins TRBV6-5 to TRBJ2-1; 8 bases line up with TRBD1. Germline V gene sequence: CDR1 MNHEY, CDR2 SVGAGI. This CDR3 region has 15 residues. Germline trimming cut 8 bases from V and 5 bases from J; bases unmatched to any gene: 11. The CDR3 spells CASGLNRGFNNEQFF. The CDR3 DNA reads TGTGCCAGCGGGTTAAACAGGGGGTTTAACAATGAGCAGTTCTTC.

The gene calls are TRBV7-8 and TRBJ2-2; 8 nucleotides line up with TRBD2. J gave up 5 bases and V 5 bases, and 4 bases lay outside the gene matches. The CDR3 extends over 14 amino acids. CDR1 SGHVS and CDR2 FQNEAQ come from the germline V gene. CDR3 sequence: CASSRPGGTGELFF. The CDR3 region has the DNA TGTGCCAGCAGCCGACCGGGAGGGACCGGGGAGCTGTTTTTT.

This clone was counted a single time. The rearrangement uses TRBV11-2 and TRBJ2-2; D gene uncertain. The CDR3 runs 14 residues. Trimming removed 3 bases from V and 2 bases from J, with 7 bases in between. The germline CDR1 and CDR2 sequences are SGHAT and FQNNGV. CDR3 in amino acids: CASSLYSNTGELFF. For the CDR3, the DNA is TGTGCCAGCAGCTTGTACAGCAACACCGGGGAGCTGTTTTTT.

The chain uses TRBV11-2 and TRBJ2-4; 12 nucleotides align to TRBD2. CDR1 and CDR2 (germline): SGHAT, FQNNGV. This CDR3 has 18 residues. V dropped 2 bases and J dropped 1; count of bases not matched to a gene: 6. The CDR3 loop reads CASSLTSGGRYAKNIQYF. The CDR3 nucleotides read TGTGCCAGCAGCTTAACTAGCGGGGGGAGATACGCCAAAAACATTCAGTACTTC. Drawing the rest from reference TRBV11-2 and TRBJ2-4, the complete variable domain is EAGVAQSPRYKIIEKRQSVAFWCNPISGHATLYWYQQILGQGPKLLIQFQNNGVVDDSQLPKDRFSAERLKGVDSTLKIQPAKLEDSAVYLCASSLTSGGRYAKNIQYFGAGTRLSVL.

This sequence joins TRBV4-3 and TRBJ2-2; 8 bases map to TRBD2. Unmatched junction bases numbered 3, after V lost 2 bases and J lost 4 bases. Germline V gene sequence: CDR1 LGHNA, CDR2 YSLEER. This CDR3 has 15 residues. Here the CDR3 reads CASSQSLAVTGELFF. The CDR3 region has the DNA TGCGCCAGCAGCCAATCACTAGCGGTCACCGGGGAGCTGTTTTTT.

CDR3 residues: CASSSRDRGDYGYTF. The DNA for the CDR3 is TGTGCCAGCAGTTCCCGGGACAGGGGGGACTATGGCTACACCTTC. The V and J genes are TRBV6-6 and TRBJ1-2; 11 bases are a match to TRBD1. The CDR3 runs to 15 residues. Germline V lookup: CDR1 MNHNY, CDR2 SVGAGI (reference sequence). The V and J ends lost 4 bases and 3 bases, in that order; junction bases with no gene match: 4.

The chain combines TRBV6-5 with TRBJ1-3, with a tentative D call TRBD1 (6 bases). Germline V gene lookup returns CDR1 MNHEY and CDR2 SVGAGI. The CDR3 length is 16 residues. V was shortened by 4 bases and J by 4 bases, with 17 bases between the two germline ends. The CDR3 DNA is TGTGCCAGCAGTTCCGGGCAGGGGCTGAGGGGAAACACCATATATTTT. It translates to CASSSGQGLRGNTIYF.

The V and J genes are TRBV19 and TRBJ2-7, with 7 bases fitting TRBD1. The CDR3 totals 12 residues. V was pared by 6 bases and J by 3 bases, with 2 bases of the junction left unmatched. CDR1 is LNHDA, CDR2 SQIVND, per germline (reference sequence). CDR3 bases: TGTGCCAGTAGCCGGGACAGCTACGAGCAGTACTTC. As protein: CASSRDSYEQYF.

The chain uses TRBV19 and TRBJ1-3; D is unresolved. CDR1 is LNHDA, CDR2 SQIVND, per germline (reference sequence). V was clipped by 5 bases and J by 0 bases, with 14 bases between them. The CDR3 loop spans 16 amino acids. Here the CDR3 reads CASSFATTSSGNTIYF. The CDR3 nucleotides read TGTGCCAGTAGTTTTGCGACAACCAGCTCTGGAAACACCATATATTTT.

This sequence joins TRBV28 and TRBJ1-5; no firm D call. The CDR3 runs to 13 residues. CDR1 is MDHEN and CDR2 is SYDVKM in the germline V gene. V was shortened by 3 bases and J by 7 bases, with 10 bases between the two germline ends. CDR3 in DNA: TGTGCCAGCAGTTTCGGCTATAAACAGCCCCAGCATTTT. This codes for CASSFGYKQPQHF. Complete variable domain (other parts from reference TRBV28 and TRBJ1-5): DVKVTQSSRYLVKRTGEKVFLECVQDMDHENMFWYRQDPGLGLRLIYFSYDVKMKEKGDIPEGYSVSREKKERFSLILESASTNQTSMYLCASSFGYKQPQHFGDGTRLSIL.

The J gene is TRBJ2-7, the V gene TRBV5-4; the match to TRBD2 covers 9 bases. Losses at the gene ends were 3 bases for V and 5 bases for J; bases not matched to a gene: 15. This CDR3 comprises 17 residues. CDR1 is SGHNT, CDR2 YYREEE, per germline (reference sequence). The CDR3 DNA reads TGTGCCAGCAGCTCTGGCAGGGGGGGACTAGCTACCCACGAGCAGTACTTC. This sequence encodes CASSSGRGGLATHEQYF.

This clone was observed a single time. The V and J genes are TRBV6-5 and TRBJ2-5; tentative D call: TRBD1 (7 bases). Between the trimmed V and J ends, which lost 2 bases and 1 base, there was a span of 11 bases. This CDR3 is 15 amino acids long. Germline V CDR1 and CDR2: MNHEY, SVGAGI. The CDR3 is CASSYTRGAQETQYF. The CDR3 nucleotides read TGTGCCAGCAGTTACACCAGGGGGGCCCAAGAGACCCAGTACTTC.